This entry lists 30 T cell receptor beta chains sequenced from one sample in a study of blood T cell repertoires in COVID-19. Repertoires were generated with immunoSEQ multiplex PCR, while TCRdb's copy carries only in-frame clones and drops some. The table shows nearly 250,000 clones, with roughly 82% occurring only once. The specimen was peripheral blood. The source is a woman at least 80 years old with COVID-19, enrolled during active disease.

The V gene is TRBV19, the J gene TRBJ2-1; possibly TRBD2 for D (5 bases). The V end lost 5 bases, the J end lost 4 bases, and 15 bases lay between the germline ends. The CDR3 sequence is 15 residues long. CDR1 is LNHDA, CDR2 SQIVND, per germline (reference sequence). For the CDR3, the DNA is TGTGCCAGTAGTCGAGGGTCCAAGCCTTACAATGAGCAGTTCTTC. Translated, it gives CASSRGSKPYNEQFF.

Here the CDR3 reads CASYTAAGELFF. The CDR3 region has the DNA TGTGCCTCTTACACCGCGGCCGGGGAGCTGTTTTTT. The gene calls are TRBV7-9 and TRBJ2-2; D ambiguous. The V and J ends lost 11 bases and 6 bases respectively, with 13 bases between them. From germline, CDR1 is SEHNR and CDR2 FQNEAQ (reference sequence). The CDR3 runs 12 residues.

This clone was observed a single time. The chain is built from TRBV5-1 and TRBJ2-7, with TRBD2 matching 7 bases. V was clipped by 5 bases and J by 6 bases; unmatched bases: 17. The germline gives CDR1 SGHRS, CDR2 YFSETQ. The CDR3 extends over 16 amino acids. The CDR3 spells CASSIAPGGSRGEQYF. The CDR3 bases are TGCGCCAGCAGTATTGCCCCCGGGGGGAGTAGAGGCGAGCAGTACTTC. The entire variable domain, with the rest obtained from reference TRBV5-1 and TRBJ2-7, is as follows: KAGVTQTPRYLIKTRGQQVTLSCSPISGHRSVSWYQQTPGQGLQFLFEYFSETQRNKGNFPGRFSGRQFSNSRSEMNVSTLELGDSALYLCASSIAPGGSRGEQYFGPGTRLTVT.

The gene calls are TRBV27 and TRBJ2-3; the match to TRBD1 covers 8 bases. CDR3 length: 14 amino acids. J gave up 2 bases and V 4 bases, and 2 bases lay outside the gene matches. The germline gives CDR1 MNHEY, CDR2 SMNVEV (reference sequence). The CDR3 reads CASSWDRPTDTQYF. As DNA, the CDR3 is TGTGCCAGCAGTTGGGACAGGCCCACAGATACGCAGTATTTT.

This clone was observed once. The V and J genes are TRBV5-4 and TRBJ2-7; 8 nucleotides match TRBD1. Germline values: CDR1 SGHNT, CDR2 YYREEE (reference sequence). J gave up 2 bases and V 4 bases, and 8 bases lay outside the gene matches. The CDR3 extends over 15 amino acids. This CDR3 is CASSPKLQGAYEQYF. The CDR3 coding sequence is TGTGCCAGCAGCCCAAAGCTACAGGGGGCCTACGAGCAGTACTTC.

This chain connects TRBV11-2 to TRBJ2-6; 9 nucleotides agree with TRBD1. The germline gives CDR1 SGHAT, CDR2 FQNNGV. Trimming removed 4 bases from V and 3 bases from J; junction bases left unmatched: 4. The CDR3 loop spans 16 amino acids. The CDR3 DNA is TGTGCCAGCAGCTACCGGGACAGGGTTGGGGCCAACGTCCTGACTTTC. The encoded protein is CASSYRDRVGANVLTF.

Regarding this clone: Other nucleotide sequences from this sample produce the same CDR3. This chain joins TRBV18 and TRBJ1-4; D call uncertain. Germline CDR1 KGHSH, CDR2 LQKENI. The germline V and J ends were trimmed by 8 bases and 1 base, with 14 bases remaining between them. This CDR3 is built from 15 residues. In nucleotides, the CDR3 is TGTGCCAGCCAACTTGGTCGGGGAACTAATGAAAAACTGTTTTTT. Its protein product is CASQLGRGTNEKLFF. The full variable domain, its missing parts supplied by reference TRBV18 and TRBJ1-4, is NAGVMQNPRHLVRRRGQEARLRCSPMKGHSHVYWYRQLPEEGLKFMVYLQKENIIDESGMPKERFSAEFPKEGPSILRIQQVVRGDSAAYFCASQLGRGTNEKLFFGSGTQLSVL.

V and J are TRBV6-5 and TRBJ1-1; 9 bases agree with TRBD1. The CDR3 has 13 amino acids. Germline lookup yields CDR1 MNHEY and CDR2 SVGAGI. The junction had 5 bases not matched to a gene; V was cut back by 6 bases and J by 6 bases. CDR3 region: CASRGQGRPEAFF. CDR3 nucleotide sequence: TGTGCCAGCAGAGGACAGGGGAGACCTGAAGCTTTCTTT.

This chain connects TRBV7-2 to TRBJ2-7; 11 positions agree with TRBD2. CDR1 is SGHTA, CDR2 FQGNSA, per germline. This CDR3 has 16 residues. Losses at the gene ends were 1 base for V and 2 bases for J; bases not matched to a gene: 4. The CDR3 bases are TGTGCCAGCAGCTTAGATGGGACTAGCGGCGCCTACGAGCAGTACGTC. Translated, it gives CASSLDGTSGAYEQYV.

CDR3 nucleotides: TGTGCCAGCTCACCACCACGGGGGGCTTCCACAGATACGCAGTATTTT. Translation gives CASSPPRGASTDTQYF. The chain has TRBV18 and TRBJ2-3; tentatively, D is TRBD2 (7 bases). V was shortened by 0 bases and J by 2 bases, with 12 bases between the two germline ends. CDR1 and CDR2 (germline): KGHSH, LQKENI. CDR3 length equals 16 residues.

This chain joins TRBV10-2 and TRBJ2-4; a weak D match, TRBD1 (5 bases). There are 14 residues in the CDR3. V was clipped by 0 bases and J by 9 bases, with 12 bases between them. The V gene's germline CDR1 is WSHSY and CDR2 SAAADI. CDR3 region: CASSESLGRGIQYF. The CDR3 DNA is TGCGCCAGCAGTGAGTCATTGGGGCGAGGCATTCAGTACTTC.

The rearrangement uses TRBV7-2 and TRBJ1-5, with D maybe TRBD1 (5 bases). The germline gives CDR1 SGHTA, CDR2 FQGNSA. The CDR3 extends over 15 amino acids. Deletions cut 8 bases from V and 3 bases from J, with 17 bases between. CDR3 in DNA: TGTGCCAGCGCCCTTGGTAGGGGTGACAATCAGCCCCAGCATTTT. Translation gives CASALGRGDNQPQHF.

This clone has only one observation. The gene calls are TRBV18 and TRBJ1-2, with 8 nucleotides matching TRBD1. CDR1 is KGHSH, CDR2 LQKENI, per germline. The CDR3 is 14 amino acids. Unmatched junction bases numbered 4, after V lost 0 bases and J lost 7 bases. The CDR3: CASSPPGQGIGYTF. CDR3 nucleotides: TGTGCCAGCTCACCACCAGGACAGGGAATTGGCTACACCTTC.

The V call is TRBV28, the J call TRBJ2-3; a weak D match, TRBD2 (5 bases). The germline V and J ends were trimmed by 6 bases and 2 bases, with 12 bases remaining between them. The germline V gene encodes CDR1 MDHEN and CDR2 SYDVKM. There are 14 residues in the CDR3. CDR3 loop: CASSQDSFTDTQYF. The CDR3 nucleotides are TGTGCCAGCAGCCAGGACTCTTTCACAGATACGCAGTATTTT.

This chain links TRBV9 with TRBJ2-1, with TRBD1 matching over 9 bases. The ends lost 3 bases at V and 4 bases at J; junction bases unmatched: 5. CDR1 and CDR2 (germline): SGDLS, YYNGEE. This CDR3 spans 15 amino acids. The CDR3 nucleotides are TGTGCCAGCAGCGACTCGGGACAGGGATACAATGAGCAGTTCTTC. Residues: CASSDSGQGYNEQFF.

The chain carries TRBV25-1 and TRBJ1-1, with 9 bases matching TRBD1. V trimming: 5 bases; J trimming: 4 bases; junction bases outside the gene matches: 5. The germline gives CDR1 MGHDK, CDR2 SYGVNS. This CDR3 spans 14 amino acids. CDR3 sequence (DNA): TGTGCCAGCAGTTCATGGACAGGGGCCACTGAAGCTTTCTTT. It codes for CASSSWTGATEAFF.

This sequence joins TRBV3-1 (or the pseudogene TRBV3-2) and TRBJ2-1; D possibly corresponds to TRBD2 (7 bases). The germline CDR1 and CDR2 sequences are LGHDT and YNNKEL (reference sequence). The CDR3 runs to 16 residues. Trimming pared 0 bases from V and 9 bases from J, leaving 18 bases between. CDR3 region: CASSQDWGGPSPEQFF. CDR3 DNA: TGTGCCAGCAGCCAAGATTGGGGGGGGCCTTCCCCTGAGCAGTTCTTC.

The genes are TRBV6-5 and TRBJ2-7; 11 bases match TRBD2. Germline CDR1 reads MNHEY; CDR2 reads SVGAGI. The length of the CDR3 is 14 residues. Losses at the gene ends were 2 bases for V and 6 bases for J; bases not matched to a gene: 3. This CDR3 is CASSYDSGGAEQYV. The CDR3 bases are TGTGCCAGCAGTTACGATAGCGGGGGGGCCGAGCAGTACGTC.

The genes are TRBV5-1 and TRBJ1-6; 7 nucleotides match TRBD1. Germline-derived CDR1 and CDR2 are SGHRS and YFSETQ. V trimming: 0 bases; J trimming: 11 bases; junction bases outside the gene matches: 11. The CDR3 runs to 16 residues. DNA of the CDR3: TGCGCCAGCAGCTTGGCAGCCGGGACAGAGCCCACACCCCTCCACTTT. Amino acids: CASSLAAGTEPTPLHF.

This clone was counted only a few times. The chain couples TRBV3-1 (or the pseudogene TRBV3-2) to TRBJ2-7, with D possibly being TRBD2 (6 bases). Trimming stripped 9 bases from V and 1 base from J, with 16 bases between. Germline V gene sequence: CDR1 LGHDT, CDR2 YNNKEL (reference sequence). This CDR3 comprises 14 residues. The CDR3 reads CASSPGLVSYEQYF. The CDR3 nucleotides are TGTGCCAGTAGTCCGGGACTCGTATCCTACGAGCAGTACTTC.

The chain has TRBV7-8 and TRBJ2-6, with 7 bases matching TRBD1. The CDR3 loop spans 18 amino acids. Losses at the gene ends were 5 bases for V and 1 base for J; bases not matched to a gene: 11. Germline V CDR1 and CDR2: SGHVS, FQNEAQ. As DNA, the CDR3 is TGTGCCAGCAGCAGGCCGGGACAGTTCTTGTCTGGGGCCAACGTCCTGACTTTC. Protein sequence: CASSRPGQFLSGANVLTF.

The chain recombines TRBV10-3 with TRBJ1-3, with D unclear. V was cut by 10 bases and J by 3 bases, with 10 bases left in between. The V gene's germline CDR1 is ENHRY and CDR2 SYGVKD. This CDR3 is 12 amino acids long. CDR3 loop: CATRHDGNTIYF. The CDR3, as DNA: TGTGCCACCAGACACGATGGAAACACCATATATTTT.

The chain joins TRBV6-5 to TRBJ1-3; D not resolved. The germline V and J ends were trimmed by 4 bases and 2 bases, with 6 bases remaining between them. The CDR3 runs 13 residues. Per the germline V gene, CDR1 is MNHEY and CDR2 is SVGAGI. CDR3 sequence (DNA): TGTGCCAGCAGTTTTTCAGCTGGAAACACCATATATTTT. Protein sequence: CASSFSAGNTIYF.

The rearrangement uses TRBV15 and TRBJ2-3, with D uncertain. V shed 0 bases and J shed 12 bases, with 13 bases lying between them. Germline-derived CDR1 and CDR2 are LNHNV and YYDKDF (reference sequence). The CDR3 runs 13 residues. CDR3 nucleotide sequence: TGTGCCACCAGCAGAGATCGAGGTCAGTCACAGTATTTT. Amino acid sequence: CATSRDRGQSQYF.

The J gene is TRBJ1-4, the V gene TRBV15; TRBD1 might be the D (6 bases). The CDR3 has 16 amino acids. Germline-derived CDR1 and CDR2 are LNHNV and YYDKDF (reference sequence). The V end was cut by 3 bases, the J end by 3 bases, with 14 bases between. As DNA, the CDR3 is TGTGCCACCAGCAGGGGATCACAGGGAGCTAATGAAAAACTGTTTTTT. It codes for CATSRGSQGANEKLFF.

The chain combines TRBV4-3 with TRBJ2-5, with unresolved D. Germline V gene sequence: CDR1 LGHNA, CDR2 YSLEER. The CDR3 runs to 14 residues. Trimming pared 2 bases from V and 3 bases from J, leaving 10 bases between. CDR3: CASSQSPEEETQYF. The CDR3 DNA reads TGCGCCAGCAGCCAAAGCCCCGAAGAAGAGACCCAGTACTTC.

CDR3 in DNA: TGTGCCATCAGGGCGGACTTATCGTACAATGAGCAGTTCTTC. This translates into CAIRADLSYNEQFF. The chain combines TRBV10-3 with TRBJ2-1, with D perhaps matching TRBD2 (5 bases). Trimming stripped 6 bases from V and 4 bases from J, with 13 bases between. Germline V gives CDR1 ENHRY, CDR2 SYGVKD. The CDR3 covers 14 residues.

The rearrangement joins TRBV18 to TRBJ1-3; unclear D gene. The length of the CDR3 is 15 residues. Trimming took off 6 bases at V and 5 bases at J, with 17 bases between the two ends. Germline-derived CDR1 and CDR2 are KGHSH and LQKENI. CDR3 region: CASSPSRPTRNTIYF. The CDR3 bases are TGTGCCAGCTCCCCCTCGCGCCCCACCCGAAACACCATATATTTT.

The CDR3 nucleotides read TGTGCCAGCGGGGGGGAGTCCTACGAGCAGTACTTC. This encodes CASGGESYEQYF. This chain connects TRBV11-2 to TRBJ2-7; 7 positions match TRBD2. This CDR3 region has 12 residues. Germline CDR1 reads SGHAT; CDR2 reads FQNNGV. V lost 8 bases to trimming and J lost 1 base; unmatched junction nucleotides: 2.

The table lists this clone with a few counts. The chain couples TRBV6-5 to TRBJ2-3; D is unresolved. V was cut by 0 bases and J by 1 base, with 5 bases left in between. Germline V gives CDR1 MNHEY, CDR2 SVGAGI. The CDR3 is made up of 14 amino acids. The DNA of the CDR3 is TGTGCCAGCAGTTACTCGTCCGGCACAGATACGCAGTATTTT. It codes for CASSYSSGTDTQYF.